This T cell receptor beta chain was captured in a study of blood T cells in healthy people across ages. Regarding the study as a whole: Researchers report that TCR beta diversity correlated strongly with naive T cell percentage.

The second PCR ran roughly 7 to 12 cycles with a sample-barcoded 5' primer and J-beta primers. Each CDR3 protein gets one entry after TCRdb re-called the 5' RACE reads with MiXCR. The sample records about 1.8 million distinct CDR3 sequences, about 50% being singletons. As to this clonotype: Its antigen remains unknown.

With V trimmed by 3 bases and J by 4 bases, 6 bases remained unmatched. CDR3 size: 15 residues. The germline V gene encodes CDR1 SGHTA and CDR2 FQGNSA. V usage is TRBV7-2 and J usage is TRBJ2-3; TRBD1 matches at 8 bases. Sequencing was carried out using blood. This sequence was found in a woman aged 40 to 55 in good health. The chain's CDR3 is CASSLSAGGADTQYF. The DNA of the CDR3 is TGTGCCAGCAGCTTGTCAGCAGGGGGCGCAGATACGCAGTATTTT.